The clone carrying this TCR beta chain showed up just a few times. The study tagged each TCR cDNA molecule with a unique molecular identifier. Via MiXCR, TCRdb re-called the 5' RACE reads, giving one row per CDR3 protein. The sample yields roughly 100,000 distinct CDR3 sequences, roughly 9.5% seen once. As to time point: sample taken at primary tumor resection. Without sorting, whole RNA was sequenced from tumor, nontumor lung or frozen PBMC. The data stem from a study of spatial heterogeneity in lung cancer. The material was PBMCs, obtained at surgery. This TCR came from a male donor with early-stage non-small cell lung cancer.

The CDR3 spells CASSPRLDGDTQYF. In DNA form, the CDR3 reads TGTGCCAGCAGCCCTCGACTAGATGGGGATACGCAGTATTTT. The J gene is TRBJ2-3, the V gene TRBV7-9; possibly TRBD2 for D (6 bases). Per germline, CDR1 SEHNR and CDR2 FQNEAQ (reference sequence). V shed 5 bases and J shed 6 bases, with 15 bases lying between them. The CDR3 is made up of 14 amino acids.